Listed below are T cell receptor beta chains from one sample, sequenced in a study of breast tumors, draining lymph nodes, adjacent tissues. TCRdb fed the multiplex PCR reads into MiXCR, producing one record per CDR3 protein. The table lists over 10,000 distinct CDR3 sequences, roughly 72% of them singletons. The sample taken for sequencing was tumor-adjacent breast tissue. Receptors were obtained from a female donor with breast cancer. Some clones in this sample may be carry-over from other donors' samples. Each CDR3 is given without its conserved first and last residue. Fields, in order: J gene, V gene, CDR3 protein.

J: TRBJ1-2
V: TRBV24-1
CDR3: ATSGTGGVGYT

J: TRBJ2-7
V: TRBV5-1
CDR3: ASSPLGTSGSHEQY

J: TRBJ1-2
V: TRBV12-3/TRBV12-4
CDR3: ASSPVGTVYGYT

J: TRBJ2-7
V: TRBV5-1
CDR3: ASSPGTGGYEQY

J: TRBJ1-6
V: TRBV20-1
CDR3: SARVGTVANPLH

J: TRBJ2-7
V: TRBV28
CDR3: ASKAGGGDEQY

J: TRBJ2-7
V: TRBV9
CDR3: ASSIYLCSASRGAGYEQY

J: TRBJ2-3
V: TRBV7-3
CDR3: AGSLDRAKDTQY

J: TRBJ2-1
V: TRBV12-5
CDR3: ASGLGDNEQL

J: TRBJ2-7
V: TRBV7-2
CDR3: ASSSNPTGTEQY

J: TRBJ2-7
V: TRBV20-1
CDR3: SATGSEQY

J: TRBJ2-1
V: TRBV20-1
CDR3: SARGDRGFDEQF

J: TRBJ2-7
V: TRBV7-3
CDR3: ASSSLHQQLPYEQY

J: TRBJ2-1
V: TRBV7-2
CDR3: ASSRDGGGPYNEQF

J: TRBJ2-1
V: TRBV29-1
CDR3: SVEVTGKSYNEQF

J: TRBJ1-2
V: TRBV24-1
CDR3: ATSESDRAYGYT

J: TRBJ2-3
V: TRBV9
CDR3: ASSAQGSTDTQY

J: TRBJ2-3
V: TRBV7-2
CDR3: ASSLGQGADTQY

J: TRBJ2-7
V: TRBV4-1
CDR3: AWSPGTGGYEQY

J: TRBJ2-7
V: TRBV6-1
CDR3: ASSEPSYEQY

J: TRBJ2-7
V: TRBV28
CDR3: ASSFEAGTLYEQY

J: TRBJ1-3
V: TRBV7-9
CDR3: ASSFGQAGNTIY

J: TRBJ2-2
V: TRBV5-1
CDR3: ASSLVYTGELF

J: TRBJ2-3
V: TRBV6-1
CDR3: ASSVSLGTQY

J: TRBJ2-3
V: TRBV9
CDR3: ASSAHSGSADTQY

J: TRBJ2-2
V: TRBV7-8
CDR3: ASSLGPLAGGAGELF

J: TRBJ2-3
V: TRBV15
CDR3: ATSRGPTDTQY

J: TRBJ1-5
V: TRBV20-1
CDR3: SARGTGNQPQH

J: TRBJ2-6
V: TRBV19
CDR3: ASRAGAGANVLT

J: TRBJ1-5
V: TRBV7-9
CDR3: ASSREEDTDQPQH

J: TRBJ2-1
V: TRBV6-5
CDR3: ASSYSSSSYEQF

J: TRBJ1-2
V: TRBV20-1
CDR3: SARGQQGPGAYGYT

J: TRBJ2-1
V: TRBV6-5
CDR3: ASSYSGLASYNEQF

J: TRBJ2-3
V: TRBV9
CDR3: ASSEGQPKADTQY

J: TRBJ1-4
V: TRBV7-8
CDR3: ASSLAGASNEKLF

J: TRBJ2-3
V: TRBV5-1
CDR3: ASSLTSGRLDTQY

J: TRBJ2-7
V: TRBV20-1
CDR3: SARELPGAAYEQY

J: TRBJ1-2
V: TRBV4-1
CDR3: ASSQPTGVPYGYT

J: TRBJ2-7
V: TRBV20-1
CDR3: SARGIGEQY

J: TRBJ2-5
V: TRBV7-2
CDR3: ASSLGWVQETQY

J: TRBJ2-3
V: TRBV24-1
CDR3: ATGTSPDTQY

J: TRBJ2-5
V: TRBV5-5
CDR3: ASSSLGRRGGQETQY

J: TRBJ2-2
V: TRBV6-5
CDR3: ASSYLTSGRPGELF

J: TRBJ2-5
V: TRBV12-3/TRBV12-4
CDR3: ASSPLAGGGETQY

J: TRBJ2-1
V: TRBV9
CDR3: ASSVTGSYNEQF

J: TRBJ2-7
V: TRBV5-1
CDR3: ASSLGGLRYEQY

J: TRBJ2-5
V: TRBV12-3/TRBV12-4
CDR3: ASSDRVQETQY

J: TRBJ2-3
V: TRBV15
CDR3: ATSRDPAGGRYTQY

J: TRBJ2-2
V: TRBV28
CDR3: ASSPETGVNTGELF

J: TRBJ2-1
V: TRBV5-1
CDR3: ASSQTTSGREQC

J: TRBJ2-5
V: TRBV10-3
CDR3: AIKGDFAQETQY

J: TRBJ2-7
V: TRBV20-1
CDR3: SARDWVASGTYEQY